The 28 T cell receptor beta chains below all came from one sample that was sequenced in a study of human T cells and chemical hapten exposure. TCRdb reprocessed the RACE reads with MiXCR, giving one entry per CDR3 protein. The data contain over 40,000 distinct CDR3 sequences, 3% to 4% of them singletons. Time point defined: patch test 2, 6 weeks after DPC sensitization. Treatment described: therapeutic diphenylcyclopropenone sensitization with weekly scalp DPC. The sequenced sample was whole blood, obtained in connection with sensitization to the hapten diphenylcyclopropenone (DPC). These receptors were obtained from a man aged 35 to 55 with alopecia areata. Some clones in this sample may be carry-over from other donors' samples.

The genes are TRBV19 and TRBJ1-5; no firm D call. The CDR3 is 17 residues long. V was clipped by 2 bases and J by 2 bases, with 16 bases between them. Germline CDR1 and CDR2: LNHDA and SQIVND (reference sequence). The CDR3 sequence is CASSIPEGRTRNQPQHF. CDR3 nucleotides: TGTGCCAGTAGTATACCGGAGGGTCGGACTCGCAATCAGCCCCAGCATTTT.

In its sample, this clonotype was seen many times. The chain combines TRBV7-8 with TRBJ1-2; the match to TRBD1 covers 7 bases. This CDR3 comprises 13 residues. J lost 4 bases, V lost 1 base, and 0 bases had no gene match. Per germline, CDR1 SGHVS and CDR2 FQNEAQ. The CDR3: CASSLDRGYGYTF. CDR3 coding DNA: TGTGCCAGCAGCTTAGACAGGGGCTATGGCTACACCTTC.

This clonotype was seen repeatedly, ten times or more. The chain combines TRBV20-1 with TRBJ2-7; 7 bases are a match to TRBD2. The CDR3 is 13 amino acids. Looked up from germline, CDR1 is DFQATT and CDR2 is SNEGSKA (reference sequence). The V and J ends lost 0 bases and 6 bases, in that order; junction bases with no gene match: 5. This CDR3 reads CSAREPPGGEQYF. The CDR3 coding sequence is TGCAGTGCTAGAGAGCCCCCGGGGGGCGAGCAGTACTTC.

This clonotype was seen ten or more times. The rearrangement links TRBV3-1 to TRBJ1-1; tentative D call: TRBD1 (6 bases). Deletions cut 4 bases from V and 5 bases from J, with 17 bases between. Germline lookup yields CDR1 LGHDT and CDR2 YNNKEL (reference sequence). The CDR3 contains 15 residues. The CDR3, as DNA: TGTGCCAGCAGCCCTGAGGGGGGTGTTAGAACTGAAGCTTTCTTT. Its protein product is CASSPEGGVRTEAFF. Using reference TRBV3-1 and TRBJ1-1 for the parts outside the CDR3, the full variable domain is DTAVSQTPKYLVTQMGNDKSIKCEQNLGHDTMYWYKQDSKKFLKIMFSYNNKELIINETVPNRFSPKSPDKAHLNLHINSLELGDSAVYFCASSPEGGVRTEAFFGQGTRLTVV.

The V call is TRBV7-3, the J call TRBJ2-5; 9 bases map to TRBD2. Looked up from germline, CDR1 is SGHTA and CDR2 is FQGTGA. The CDR3 totals 14 residues. V dropped 4 bases and J dropped 4; count of bases not matched to a gene: 4. CDR3 in amino acids: CASSSAGGAETQYF. The CDR3 DNA reads TGTGCCAGCAGCTCAGCGGGAGGTGCAGAGACCCAGTACTTC.

This clonotype was recorded at least ten times. The genes are TRBV5-1 and TRBJ2-2, with TRBD1 matching 9 bases. Germline CDR1 reads SGHRS; CDR2 reads YFSETQ. CDR3 length: 17 amino acids. Germline trimming cut 2 bases from V and 0 bases from J; bases unmatched to any gene: 5. CDR3 in amino acids: CASSFPGDRANTGELFF. CDR3 coding DNA: TGCGCCAGCAGCTTCCCTGGGGACAGGGCGAACACCGGGGAGCTGTTTTTT.

This clonotype has ten or more counts. This chain uses TRBV6-5 with TRBJ1-6, with D possibly being TRBD1 (6 bases). The CDR3 is 16 amino acids. Trimming shortened V by 0 bases and J by 5 bases, and 11 bases separated the two germline ends. The germline CDR1 and CDR2 sequences are MNHEY and SVGAGI. CDR3 DNA sequence: TGTGCCAGCAGTTACTCTCCAAGACAGGATAATTCACCCCTCCACTTT. Amino acid sequence: CASSYSPRQDNSPLHF.

This clonotype was counted at least ten times. The chain links TRBV27 to TRBJ1-5; D call uncertain. The CDR3 covers 15 residues. Trimming stripped 2 bases from V and 0 bases from J, with 8 bases between. The germline CDR1 and CDR2 sequences are MNHEY and SMNVEV (reference sequence). The chain's CDR3 is CASSLRGNSNQPQHF. In DNA form, the CDR3 reads TGTGCCAGCAGTTTAAGAGGTAATAGCAATCAGCCCCAGCATTTT.

This clonotype showed up many times. The junction departs from germline at one end; a sequencing error may be responsible. This sequence joins TRBV3-1 and TRBJ2-7; D may be TRBD1 or TRBD2 (5 bases each). Looked up from germline, CDR1 is LGHDT and CDR2 is YNNKEL (reference sequence). The CDR3 is 12 amino acids. CDR3 protein: CASSPGRGRKHF. In DNA, the CDR3 is TGTGCCAGCAGCCCGGGGCGCGGACGTAAGCACTTC.

This clonotype occurred many times. V is TRBV7-2 and J is TRBJ2-3; D is perhaps TRBD2 (5 bases). The CDR3 extends over 15 amino acids. Germline V gene lookup returns CDR1 SGHTA and CDR2 FQGNSA. V gave up 1 base and J gave up 1 base, with 9 bases separating them. CDR3 in DNA: TGTGCCAGCAGCTTAGGGCGGGTCCGCACAGATACGCAGTATTTT. This sequence encodes CASSLGRVRTDTQYF. The full variable domain, completed using reference TRBV7-2 and TRBJ2-3, is GAGVSQSPSNKVTEKGKDVELRCDPISGHTALYWYRQSLGQGLEFLIYFQGNSAPDKSGLPSDRFSAERTGGSVSTLTIQRTQQEDSAVYLCASSLGRVRTDTQYFGPGTRLTVL.

The sample holds a few counts of this clonotype. The chain joins TRBV6-5 to TRBJ1-6; maybe TRBD1 (5 bases). Trimming shortened V by 6 bases and J by 10 bases, and 16 bases separated the two germline ends. Germline lookup yields CDR1 MNHEY and CDR2 SVGAGI. The CDR3 has 14 residues. This chain's CDR3 is CASRGSGVRSPLHF. The CDR3 nucleotides read TGTGCCAGCAGGGGTTCGGGGGTGCGGTCACCCCTCCACTTT.

This clonotype was counted a few times. The gene calls are TRBV7-9 and TRBJ2-5; D gene unclear. V lost 0 bases to trimming and J lost 1 base, with 0 bases between them. This CDR3 contains 12 residues. Looked up from germline, CDR1 is SEHNR and CDR2 is FQNEAQ (reference sequence). The CDR3 DNA follows: TGTGCCAGCAGCTTAGCCCAAGAGACCCAGTACTTC. It specifies CASSLAQETQYF.

In this sample, this clonotype turned up a few times. The genes are TRBV6-6 and TRBJ1-4; no clear D gene. V dropped 8 bases and J dropped 4 bases, with 8 bases sitting between them. CDR3 length: 12 residues. Germline V lookup: CDR1 MNHNY, CDR2 SVGAGI (reference sequence). The CDR3 DNA reads as TGTGCCAGCCGGACGGGTAATGAAAAACTGTTTTTT. It encodes CASRTGNEKLFF.

As regards this clonotype: This could be a read error, since a much larger clone is one nucleotide away. The rearrangement joins TRBV20-1 to TRBJ2-5; 7 bases align to TRBD1. Germline CDR1 and CDR2: DFQATT and SNEGSKA (reference sequence). This CDR3 is built from 11 residues. The CDR3 loop is CGVRDSVAQYF. In DNA form, the CDR3 reads TGCGGTGTAAGGGACAGTGTGGCCCAGTACTTC.

This clonotype was counted ten times or more. The J gene is TRBJ2-7, the V gene TRBV4-3; the D gene is possibly TRBD1 (7 bases). Germline assignment: CDR1 LGHNA and CDR2 YSLEER. V lost 0 bases, J lost 1 base, and 10 bases lay in between. The CDR3 runs 15 residues. CDR3: CASSQDQGGSYEQYF. The CDR3 bases are TGCGCCAGCAGCCAAGATCAGGGGGGATCCTACGAGCAGTACTTC.

This clonotype was found many times. CDR3 in DNA: TGTGCCAGCAGTTCGGGACCCTCTGAAGCTTTCTTT. Translating it yields CASSSGPSEAFF. The chain joins TRBV12-3 or TRBV12-4 to TRBJ1-1; weak D call: TRBD1 (5 bases). The CDR3 is 12 residues long. The ends were cut back, 4 bases at V and 6 bases at J, with 9 bases in the middle.

This clonotype has a count of ten or more. V is TRBV20-1 and J is TRBJ1-5; D remains ambiguous. The ends were cut back, 1 base at V and 0 bases at J, with 10 bases in the middle. The CDR3 is made up of 15 amino acids. Germline assignment: CDR1 DFQATT and CDR2 SNEGSKA (reference sequence). The CDR3 region has the DNA TGCAGTGCTAGAGGGTCGGGGAATAGCAATCAGCCCCAGCATTTT. Its translation: CSARGSGNSNQPQHF.

This clonotype showed up many times. The chain combines TRBV20-1 with TRBJ2-5; 7 nucleotides match TRBD2. Germline V gives CDR1 DFQATT, CDR2 SNEGSKA (reference sequence). V lost 1 base to trimming and J lost 2 bases; unmatched junction nucleotides: 1. The CDR3 length is 13 residues. CDR3 bases: TGCAGTGCTAGAGTCGGGGGGCAAGAGACCCAGTACTTC. Protein product: CSARVGGQETQYF.

This clonotype was seen many times. This rearrangement joins TRBV13 to TRBJ2-5, with TRBD1 matching over 7 bases. In germline, CDR1 is PRHDT, CDR2 FYEKMQ (reference sequence). The CDR3 spans 17 residues. With V trimmed by 4 bases and J by 1 base, 12 bases remained unmatched. In DNA, the CDR3 is TGTGCCAGCAGCTCCCGACAGGGCCACGACCTCCAAGAGACCCAGTACTTC. Its translation is CASSSRQGHDLQETQYF.

Ten or more counts support this clonotype. This chain connects TRBV7-2 to TRBJ2-7, with D perhaps matching TRBD2 (5 bases). Germline lookup yields CDR1 SGHTA and CDR2 FQGNSA. V was clipped by 3 bases and J by 5 bases, with 11 bases between them. The CDR3 consists of 13 residues. This CDR3 is CASSLDWANEQYF. CDR3 sequence (DNA): TGTGCCAGCAGCTTGGACTGGGCCAACGAGCAGTACTTC.

The chain couples TRBV3-1 to TRBJ2-3, with 10 bases lining up with TRBD2. The J segment lost 1 base and the V segment lost 0 bases, leaving 13 bases of the junction unmatched. CDR3 length: 20 amino acids. CDR1 is LGHDT and CDR2 is YNNKEL in the germline V gene (reference sequence). The CDR3 region is CASSQDLLLAGAVGTDTQYF. Written as DNA, the CDR3 is TGTGCCAGCAGCCAAGATCTTCTGCTAGCGGGAGCAGTGGGCACAGATACGCAGTATTTT.

This clonotype showed up many times. The chain employs TRBV5-1 and TRBJ2-1, with D perhaps TRBD2 (6 bases). CDR3 length: 20 amino acids. Trimming left V 0 bases short and J 0 bases short, with 22 bases between. The germline V gene encodes CDR1 SGHRS and CDR2 YFSETQ. This CDR3 is CASSLAPSELRGSSYNEQFF. In nucleotides, the CDR3 is TGCGCCAGCAGCTTGGCTCCCTCTGAGTTGCGGGGCAGCTCCTACAATGAGCAGTTCTTC.

The gene calls are TRBV30 and TRBJ2-1; 7 bases match TRBD2. This CDR3 is 14 amino acids long. The germline gives CDR1 GTSNPN, CDR2 SVGIG (reference sequence). Trimming cost V 4 bases and J 7 bases; bases outside gene matches: 10. The CDR3 sequence: CAWTSLTSWNEQFF. CDR3 bases: TGTGCCTGGACCTCTTTGACTAGCTGGAATGAGCAGTTCTTC.

This clonotype has ten or more counts. The chain uses TRBV12-3 or TRBV12-4 and TRBJ1-5; tentatively, D is TRBD1 (5 bases). The CDR3 is made up of 14 amino acids. V was shortened by 6 bases and J by 4 bases, with 13 bases between the two germline ends. The CDR3 bases are TGTGCCAGCAGGCCGTCCAGGGATAATCAGCCCCAGCATTTT. Translated, it gives CASRPSRDNQPQHF.

This clonotype was detected ten times or more. This chain joins TRBV6-2 or TRBV6-3 and TRBJ2-7; TRBD2 aligns across 7 bases. The germline CDR1 and CDR2 sequences are MNHEY and SVGEGT. V lost 4 bases, J lost 7 bases, and 10 bases stayed unmatched. This CDR3 comprises 14 residues. CDR3 DNA: TGTGCCAGCAGTTCTAGGCGGGAGACGCGGGAGCAGTACTTC. It translates to CASSSRRETREQYF.

This clonotype was seen ten or more times. V and J are TRBV3-1 and TRBJ2-3; 7 nucleotides line up with TRBD2. J was trimmed by 5 bases and V by 1 base; bases with no gene match: 6. In germline, CDR1 is LGHDT, CDR2 YNNKEL (reference sequence). This CDR3 contains 15 residues. The CDR3 reads CASSQGNIAGDTQYF. CDR3 DNA sequence: TGTGCCAGCAGCCAAGGGAATATAGCGGGAGATACGCAGTATTTT.

In this sample, this clonotype is medium-sized. The chain links TRBV27 to TRBJ1-6; TRBD1 matches 9 bases. V shed 8 bases, J shed 6 bases, and the junction held 14 bases outside the gene matches. CDR3 length: 17 amino acids. Germline loops: CDR1 MNHEY, CDR2 SMNVEV (reference sequence). The CDR3 region is CASANLLGQGSNSPLHF. The CDR3 DNA reads as TGTGCCAGCGCAAATCTCCTTGGACAGGGGAGTAATTCACCCCTCCACTTT.

This clonotype was seen repeatedly, ten times or more. This sequence joins TRBV12-3 or TRBV12-4 and TRBJ1-5, with D possibly being TRBD1 (6 bases). The V gene lost 2 bases and the J gene lost 1 base, with 12 bases spanning the gap. The CDR3 covers 16 residues. This CDR3 reads CASSLSQGLSNQPQHF. The DNA for the CDR3 is TGTGCCAGCAGTTTATCTCAGGGGCTGAGCAATCAGCCCCAGCATTTT.